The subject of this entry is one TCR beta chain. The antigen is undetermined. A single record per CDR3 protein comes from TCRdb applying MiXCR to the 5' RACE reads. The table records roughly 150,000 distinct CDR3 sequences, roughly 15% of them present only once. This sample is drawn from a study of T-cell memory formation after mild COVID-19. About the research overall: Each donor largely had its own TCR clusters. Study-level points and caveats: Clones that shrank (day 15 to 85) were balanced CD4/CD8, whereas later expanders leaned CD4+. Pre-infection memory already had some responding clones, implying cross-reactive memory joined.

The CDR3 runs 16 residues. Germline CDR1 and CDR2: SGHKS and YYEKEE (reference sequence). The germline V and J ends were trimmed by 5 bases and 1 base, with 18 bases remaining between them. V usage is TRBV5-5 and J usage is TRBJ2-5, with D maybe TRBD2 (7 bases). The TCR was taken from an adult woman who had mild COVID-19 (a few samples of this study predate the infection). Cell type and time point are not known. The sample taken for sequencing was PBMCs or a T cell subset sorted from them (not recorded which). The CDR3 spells CASSPGAGAIQETQYF. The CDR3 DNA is TGTGCCAGCAGTCCAGGGGCGGGGGCTATCCAAGAGACCCAGTACTTC.